A single sample is the source of the 30 T cell receptor beta chains below, sequenced in a study of blood T cell repertoires in COVID-19. Here immunoSEQ multiplex PCR was the method, and the copy in TCRdb shows in-frame clones only, minus some. Of about 75,000 clones listed, roughly nine tenths are singletons. Sequences were obtained from peripheral blood. Source of these receptors: a human donor in a cohort sampled during active COVID-19.

The V gene is TRBV19, the J gene TRBJ2-7; 13 bases are a match to TRBD2. CDR3 length equals 17 residues. Germline V lookup: CDR1 LNHDA, CDR2 SQIVND (reference sequence). The V segment lost 5 bases and the J segment 2 bases; nucleotides outside the gene matches: 9. CDR3 amino acids: CASSAGLAGDTAYEQYF. Here the CDR3 DNA reads TGTGCCAGTAGTGCCGGACTAGCGGGAGACACGGCCTACGAGCAGTACTTC.

The CDR3 bases are TGTGCCAGCAGCCTCCAGGGGAGGGACACCGGGGAGCTGTTTTTT. Encoded protein: CASSLQGRDTGELFF. This sequence joins TRBV7-2 and TRBJ2-2; a possible D gene is TRBD2 (7 bases). This CDR3 contains 15 residues. V was cut by 5 bases and J by 3 bases, with 13 bases left in between. Germline V lookup: CDR1 SGHTA, CDR2 FQGNSA. Full variable domain (outside the CDR3, taken from reference TRBV7-2 and TRBJ2-2): GAGVSQSPSNKVTEKGKDVELRCDPISGHTALYWYRQSLGQGLEFLIYFQGNSAPDKSGLPSDRFSAERTGGSVSTLTIQRTQQEDSAVYLCASSLQGRDTGELFFGEGSRLTVL.

This chain connects TRBV6-6 to TRBJ1-2; D call uncertain. Per the germline V gene, CDR1 is MNHNY and CDR2 is SVGAGI (reference sequence). The V end lost 8 bases, the J end lost 5 bases, and 9 bases lay between the germline ends. The CDR3 is 11 residues long. CDR3 in amino acids: CASAQTYGYTF. The CDR3 DNA follows: TGTGCCAGCGCCCAGACTTATGGCTACACCTTC.

The chain links TRBV15 to TRBJ2-3; 8 positions agree with TRBD2. CDR1 LNHNV and CDR2 YYDKDF come from the germline V gene (reference sequence). CDR3 length: 16 amino acids. The V gene end was trimmed by 3 bases and the J gene end by 4 bases; junction bases not matched to a gene: 9. The CDR3 spells CATSRGAGGVSDTQYF. The CDR3, as DNA: TGTGCCACCAGCAGGGGCGCCGGGGGGGTATCAGATACGCAGTATTTT.

With regard to this clone: Mismatch with germline at one junction end may stem from a read error. This chain uses TRBV2 with TRBJ2-1; D is ambiguous. The CDR3 length is 14 residues. Germline CDR1 is SNHLY and CDR2 is FYNNEI. CDR3 nucleotides: TGTGCCAGCAGCGAAGAGCGTCTGTACAATGAGCAGTTCTTC. This sequence encodes CASSEERLYNEQFF.

The rearrangement links TRBV10-2 to TRBJ1-5, with unresolved D. The germline V gene encodes CDR1 WSHSY and CDR2 SAAADI. V was cut by 4 bases and J by 5 bases, with 9 bases left in between. The CDR3 is 13 residues long. CDR3 sequence: CASSAGSDQPQHF. The DNA of the CDR3 is TGCGCCAGCAGTGCGGGGTCAGATCAGCCCCAGCATTTT.

The V call is TRBV27, the J call TRBJ1-2; 7 bases agree with TRBD1. Trimming cost V 10 bases and J 8 bases; bases outside gene matches: 16. CDR1 MNHEY and CDR2 SMNVEV come from the germline V gene (reference sequence). CDR3 length equals 14 residues. CDR3 in amino acids: CATRSVGGEGGYTF. DNA of the CDR3: TGTGCCACCCGGTCAGTAGGGGGCGAGGGAGGCTACACCTTC.

The CDR3 sequence: CASRAGTGGMETQYF. The CDR3 DNA reads TGTGCCAGCAGGGCCGGGACAGGGGGTATGGAGACCCAGTACTTC. The chain links TRBV2 to TRBJ2-5, with 11 bases that match TRBD1. The germline CDR1 and CDR2 sequences are SNHLY and FYNNEI. CDR3 length: 15 residues. V dropped 6 bases and J dropped 5; count of bases not matched to a gene: 8.

This clone was found once. This chain connects TRBV7-9 to TRBJ2-2, with 13 bases matching TRBD2. This CDR3 region has 17 residues. Per the germline V gene, CDR1 is SEHNR and CDR2 is FQNEAQ (reference sequence). The junction had 8 bases not matched to a gene; V was cut back by 4 bases and J by 6 bases. CDR3 amino acids: CASSSRGLAGVSGELFF. Here the CDR3 DNA reads TGTGCCAGCAGCTCGCGAGGACTAGCGGGAGTGTCCGGGGAGCTGTTTTTT.

This clone was observed a few times. The chain recombines TRBV27 with TRBJ1-2, with a possible D match to TRBD1 (5 bases). CDR1 is MNHEY and CDR2 is SMNVEV in the germline V gene (reference sequence). V was trimmed by 6 bases and J by 4 bases, leaving 12 bases between them. The CDR3 is 13 residues long. CDR3 region: CASRLGTGYGYTF. The CDR3 nucleotides read TGTGCCAGCAGACTGGGAACAGGCTATGGCTACACCTTC.

The rearrangement links TRBV6-4 to TRBJ2-5, with 8 bases matching TRBD2. Unmatched junction bases numbered 2, after V lost 7 bases and J lost 7 bases. Germline loops: CDR1 MRHNA, CDR2 SNTAGT. This CDR3 has 11 residues. CDR3 DNA: TGTGCCAGCATTCGGGAGGGGACCCAGTACTTC. Amino acid sequence: CASIREGTQYF.

V and J are TRBV11-2 and TRBJ2-1; TRBD2 matches at 7 bases. From germline, CDR1 is SGHAT and CDR2 FQNNGV. Trimming removed 5 bases from V and 7 bases from J; junction bases left unmatched: 8. CDR3 size: 14 residues. CDR3 nucleotide sequence: TGTGCCAGCAGCCCCTCAGGGCGGGGGAATGAGCAGTTCTTC. This translates into CASSPSGRGNEQFF.

This clone turned up a few times. The chain links TRBV27 to TRBJ1-1, with D perhaps matching TRBD1 (6 bases). Germline-derived CDR1 and CDR2 are MNHEY and SMNVEV (reference sequence). This CDR3 spans 15 amino acids. Trimming took 2 bases from V and 1 from J, leaving 11 bases between them. DNA of the CDR3: TGTGCCAGCAGTTTAGAGGGCAGGGGGAACACTGAAGCTTTCTTT. Its protein is CASSLEGRGNTEAFF.

This chain links TRBV18 with TRBJ2-3; tentatively, D is TRBD2 (6 bases). V lost 5 bases, J lost 0 bases, and 12 bases lay in between. Per the germline V gene, CDR1 is KGHSH and CDR2 is LQKENI. The CDR3 is 15 residues long. CDR3 nucleotides: TGTGCCAGCTCAGCGACACTAGCTAGCACAGATACGCAGTATTTT. Translation: CASSATLASTDTQYF.

This rearrangement joins TRBV7-9 to TRBJ1-2; a possible D gene is TRBD1 (5 bases). This CDR3 comprises 15 residues. Trimming took off 4 bases at V and 8 bases at J, with 20 bases between the two ends. Germline values: CDR1 SEHNR, CDR2 FQNEAQ (reference sequence). The CDR3 region is CASSSIRETIRGYTF. CDR3 sequence (DNA): TGTGCCAGCAGCTCCATCAGGGAAACGATCAGGGGCTACACCTTC.

A remark on this clone: Other DNA sequences in the sample encode the same CDR3. This chain connects TRBV9 to TRBJ1-6; 7 bases match TRBD1. Germline assignment: CDR1 SGDLS and CDR2 YYNGEE. V dropped 4 bases and J dropped 3; count of bases not matched to a gene: 4. CDR3 length equals 15 residues. CDR3: CASSTGDSYNSPLHF. The CDR3 DNA follows: TGTGCCAGCAGCACAGGGGACAGCTATAATTCACCCCTCCACTTT.

This clone was detected only once. V usage is TRBV19 and J usage is TRBJ1-1; D is ambiguous. Trimming took off 3 bases at V and 1 base at J, with 9 bases between the two ends. Germline V gives CDR1 LNHDA, CDR2 SQIVND (reference sequence). This CDR3 is built from 14 residues. Here the CDR3 reads CASSIHGRNTEAFF. The CDR3 nucleotides are TGTGCCAGTAGTATTCATGGGAGGAACACTGAAGCTTTCTTT.

The rearrangement links TRBV14 to TRBJ2-7, with 7 bases lining up with TRBD1. Losses at the gene ends were 4 bases for V and 5 bases for J; bases not matched to a gene: 5. The CDR3 covers 13 residues. Germline lookup yields CDR1 SGHDN and CDR2 FVKESK. CDR3 amino acids: CASSPSDRNEQYF. CDR3 DNA: TGTGCCAGCAGCCCGTCGGACAGGAACGAGCAGTACTTC.

The genes are TRBV7-6 and TRBJ2-7, with 8 bases lining up with TRBD2. Germline V gene sequence: CDR1 SGHVS, CDR2 FNYEAQ. V was clipped by 6 bases and J by 4 bases; unmatched bases: 5. The CDR3 spans 13 residues. The DNA of the CDR3 is TGTGCCAGCAGTCCCGAGCGGGGGTACGAGCAGTACTTC. Amino acid sequence: CASSPERGYEQYF.

The chain combines TRBV7-2 with TRBJ1-6, with D tentatively TRBD1 (5 bases). The ends were cut back, 4 bases at V and 9 bases at J, with 16 bases in the middle. The CDR3 has 15 amino acids. Germline V gene sequence: CDR1 SGHTA, CDR2 FQGNSA. The CDR3: CASSSVGGSGSPLHF. CDR3 coding DNA: TGTGCCAGCAGCTCCGTGGGGGGTAGCGGTTCACCCCTCCACTTT.

CDR3 sequence reads: CASSYHGTGRTEAFF. The CDR3 DNA is TGTGCCAGCAGCTACCACGGGACAGGGAGAACTGAAGCTTTCTTT. The J gene is TRBJ1-1, the V gene TRBV7-2, with TRBD1 identical over 9 bases. The CDR3 covers 15 residues. The junction had 8 bases not matched to a gene; V was cut back by 4 bases and J by 5 bases. Germline loops: CDR1 SGHTA, CDR2 FQGNSA. Together with reference TRBV7-2 and TRBJ1-1, the CDR3 gives the full variable domain: GAGVSQSPSNKVTEKGKDVELRCDPISGHTALYWYRQSLGQGLEFLIYFQGNSAPDKSGLPSDRFSAERTGGSVSTLTIQRTQQEDSAVYLCASSYHGTGRTEAFFGQGTRLTVV.

V gene TRBV30 combines with J gene TRBJ2-6; D is unresolved. V dropped 1 base and J dropped 1 base, with 17 bases sitting between them. The CDR3 length is 18 residues. Germline lookup yields CDR1 GTSNPN and CDR2 SVGIG (reference sequence). CDR3 coding DNA: TGTGCCTGGAGTGCGTTCCCCCCCTTCCGGTCTGGGGCCAACGTCCTGACTTTC. Translation gives CAWSAFPPFRSGANVLTF.

This clone showed up just a few times. The rearrangement uses TRBV12-5 and TRBJ1-6, with D unclear. This CDR3 is built from 14 residues. The V gene's germline CDR1 is LGHNT and CDR2 FRNRAP. Between the trimmed V and J ends, which lost 4 bases and 10 bases, there was a span of 14 bases. The CDR3 nucleotides are TGTGCTAGTGGTTCTCGTTCCCCGGGGTCACCCCTCCACTTT. Protein product: CASGSRSPGSPLHF.

The V gene is TRBV4-3, the J gene TRBJ1-4, with 7 bases aligning to TRBD1. This CDR3 has 17 amino acids. Germline CDR1 is LGHNA and CDR2 is YSLEER. Losses at the gene ends were 2 bases for V and 10 bases for J; bases not matched to a gene: 16. CDR3 region: CASSQSLVGTEHGKLFF. The CDR3 DNA is TGCGCCAGCAGCCAATCACTAGTGGGGACAGAACATGGAAAACTGTTTTTT.

V usage is TRBV7-2 and J usage is TRBJ2-1; D is undetermined. V was pared by 7 bases and J by 10 bases, with 14 bases between. The CDR3 length is 12 residues. Germline V gene sequence: CDR1 SGHTA, CDR2 FQGNSA. CDR3 region: CASTYYRKEQFF. The CDR3 DNA reads TGTGCCAGCACCTACTACCGCAAAGAGCAGTTCTTC. Filled out from reference TRBV7-2 and TRBJ2-1, the complete variable domain reads GAGVSQSPSNKVTEKGKDVELRCDPISGHTALYWYRQSLGQGLEFLIYFQGNSAPDKSGLPSDRFSAERTGGSVSTLTIQRTQQEDSAVYLCASTYYRKEQFFGPGTRLTVL.

The chain has TRBV3-1 (or the pseudogene TRBV3-2) and TRBJ2-7; D is perhaps TRBD1 (6 bases). Trimming stripped 3 bases from V and 2 bases from J, with 11 bases between. The length of the CDR3 is 14 residues. CDR1 is LGHDT, CDR2 YNNKEL, per germline (reference sequence). The CDR3 coding sequence is TGTGCCAGCAGCCACGGGACACCGGCCTACGAGCAGTACTTC. Its protein product is CASSHGTPAYEQYF.

This clone was counted a few times. The chain uses TRBV18 and TRBJ2-5, with D maybe TRBD2 (5 bases). The V end was cut by 5 bases, the J end by 1 base, with 8 bases between. Germline V lookup: CDR1 KGHSH, CDR2 LQKENI. The CDR3 is made up of 13 amino acids. The CDR3 coding sequence is TGTGCCAGCTCAATGAGCGGCCAAGAGACCCAGTACTTC. Encoded protein: CASSMSGQETQYF.

The chain uses TRBV21-1 and TRBJ1-2; the table gives TRBD1 as D, unverified against the DNA. TRBV21-1 is listed as a pseudogene. The CDR3 runs 14 residues. The CDR3 bases are TGTGCCAGCAGCAAAAGGGGCTCAGCCTGCGGCTACACCTTC. Translating it yields CASSKRGSACGYTF.

This rearrangement joins TRBV3-1 (or the pseudogene TRBV3-2) to TRBJ2-1, with 9 bases identical to TRBD2. Germline V gene lookup returns CDR1 LGHDT and CDR2 YNNKEL (reference sequence). Losses at the gene ends were 0 bases for V and 0 bases for J; bases not matched to a gene: 9. The CDR3 covers 19 residues. CDR3 residues: CASSQERLAGLSSYNEQFF. The CDR3 DNA is TGTGCCAGCAGCCAAGAGAGGCTAGCGGGGTTAAGCTCCTACAATGAGCAGTTCTTC.

V and J are TRBV5-1 and TRBJ2-1; 13 bases fit TRBD2. The CDR3 is 15 amino acids. Germline values: CDR1 SGHRS, CDR2 YFSETQ. The junction had 2 bases not matched to a gene; V was cut back by 3 bases and J by 5 bases. The CDR3 loop reads CASSYGTSGNNEQFF. CDR3 DNA: TGCGCCAGCAGCTACGGGACTAGCGGGAACAATGAGCAGTTCTTC.